This T cell receptor beta chain appears in the sequencing data of a study of blood T cell repertoires in COVID-19. At the level of the study: Acute-phase and convalescent COVID-19 samples originated in the United States, Italy and Spain. T cells, B-cell-depleted T cells, or PBMCs supplied cDNA or gDNA.

From germline, CDR1 is GTSNPN and CDR2 SVGIG (reference sequence). CDR3 length: 14 amino acids. Trimming removed 3 bases from V and 8 bases from J, with 19 bases in between. Methods used by the authors: Quantification of nucleated cells was approximated via reference gene primer amplification. Produced via immunoSEQ multiplex PCR; TCRdb's table is partial and in-frame only. D and trimming were read from the DNA, whereas the V and J calls and clone size are those reported in that table. The table includes around 140,000 clones, 88% detected once. The sequence came from a man aged 65 to 85 with acute or convalescent COVID-19. Sequencing used peripheral blood. The chain links TRBV30 to TRBJ1-2, with D maybe TRBD1 (5 bases). The CDR3 region is CAWRGSDNMGGYTF. The CDR3 nucleotides read TGTGCCTGGAGAGGATCGGACAATATGGGAGGCTACACCTTC.